This T cell receptor (beta chain) derives from a study of blood T cell repertoires in COVID-19. Study information: Spain, Italy and the United States supplied samples that represented acute and convalescent COVID-19. From T cells, B-cell-depleted T cells, or PBMCs came the material, which was cDNA or gDNA.

Study processing details: Estimated nucleated cell counts came from reference gene primer amplification. Sequencing was performed with immunoSEQ multiplex PCR; in TCRdb, only in-frame clones are kept and a portion is missing. For V, J and clone size, that table is used; D and trimming come from the DNA. This sample has 52,000 or so clones; less than 90% occur once, and the top ten carry about a quarter. Germline trimming cut 5 bases from V and 4 bases from J; bases unmatched to any gene: 6. The CDR3 runs 14 residues. The germline CDR1 and CDR2 sequences are SEHNR and FQNEAQ (reference sequence). This TCR was recovered from a human donor in a cohort sampled during active COVID-19. The J gene is TRBJ2-7, the V gene TRBV7-9; 9 bases match TRBD1. Sequenced sample: peripheral blood. CDR3 nucleotides: TGTGCCAGCAGCACGACCGGGACAGGGTACGAGCAGTACGTC. As protein: CASSTTGTGYEQYV.